The 26 T cell receptor beta chains presented below share a single source sample, sequenced in a study of shared clonotypes between healthy human individuals. The method was immunoSEQ multiplex PCR; TCRdb's version includes in-frame clones alone and lacks a portion of them. The repertoire consists of nearly 1 million clones, with roughly 72% occurring once and the leading ten covering approximately 1.5%. Sequencing was carried out using memory CD4+ T cells sorted from blood. Stated subset: CD45RA-negative fraction. The receptors stem from a young man in good health.

This clone has just one count. The V call is TRBV29-1, the J call TRBJ2-7; no clear D. The CDR3 length is 13 residues. Germline values: CDR1 SQVTM, CDR2 ANQGSEA. The V end was cut by 5 bases, the J end by 0 bases, with 11 bases between. CDR3 in DNA: TGCAGCGTTAATCTGGCAGTCTCCTACGAGCAGTACTTC. This encodes CSVNLAVSYEQYF.

J is TRBJ1-1 and V is TRBV6-4; D not resolved. The germline V gene encodes CDR1 MRHNA and CDR2 SNTAGT. V was clipped by 2 bases and J by 5 bases, with 15 bases between them. The CDR3 is 15 residues long. CDR3 nucleotide sequence: TGTGCCAGCAGTGACACACACATGATTTGGACTGAAGCTTTCTTT. Protein product: CASSDTHMIWTEAFF.

The chain recombines TRBV18 with TRBJ2-1; maybe TRBD2 (7 bases). From germline, CDR1 is KGHSH and CDR2 LQKENI. This CDR3 spans 15 amino acids. Trimming removed 5 bases from V and 9 bases from J, with 20 bases in between. The CDR3 nucleotides read TGTGCCAGCTCAACGGGACAAGGACTAGTGGGTGAGCAGTTCTTC. Its protein is CASSTGQGLVGEQFF.

V usage is TRBV7-2 and J usage is TRBJ1-1; no clear D gene. The CDR3 is 15 residues long. Trimming took off 0 bases at V and 1 base at J, with 9 bases between the two ends. The germline CDR1 and CDR2 sequences are SGHTA and FQGNSA. CDR3 nucleotides: TGTGCCAGCAGCTTAGCCCCGGCGGGGAACACTGAAGCTTTCTTT. The encoded protein is CASSLAPAGNTEAFF.

Worth noting for this clone: Other DNA sequences in the same sample also yield this CDR3. The chain uses TRBV6-1 and TRBJ1-1, with D unresolved. The germline V gene encodes CDR1 MNHNS and CDR2 SASEGT. With 4 bases removed from V and 0 bases from J, the gap between germline ends came to 6 bases. There are 13 residues in the CDR3. Here the CDR3 DNA reads TGTGCCAGCAGTGCAACAGTGAACACTGAAGCTTTCTTT. Its translation is CASSATVNTEAFF.

The chain recombines TRBV7-9 with TRBJ2-5; 8 nucleotides align to TRBD1. With V trimmed by 4 bases and J by 5 bases, 12 bases remained unmatched. Germline V gives CDR1 SEHNR, CDR2 FQNEAQ (reference sequence). This CDR3 is 16 amino acids long. The CDR3 here is CASSSWTGPAGETQYF. The CDR3 DNA sequence: TGTGCCAGCAGCTCATGGACAGGGCCGGCCGGGGAGACCCAGTACTTC.

The chain combines TRBV2 with TRBJ1-2; perhaps TRBD1 as D (5 bases). Trimming pared 6 bases from V and 6 bases from J, leaving 23 bases between. The CDR3 is 16 amino acids. CDR1 and CDR2 from the germline V gene are SNHLY and FYNNEI. CDR3 sequence reads: CASRIDGAGGGDGYTF. The DNA of the CDR3 is TGTGCCAGCAGGATTGATGGGGCAGGCGGCGGAGATGGCTACACCTTC.

V and J are TRBV7-9 and TRBJ2-2; D gene ambiguous. This CDR3 spans 16 amino acids. V was trimmed by 5 bases and J by 3 bases, leaving 16 bases between them. Germline CDR1 is SEHNR and CDR2 is FQNEAQ (reference sequence). The CDR3 loop is CASSPLGSWDTGELFF. As DNA, the CDR3 is TGTGCCAGCAGCCCCCTCGGCAGTTGGGACACCGGGGAGCTGTTTTTT.

Note on this clone: The conserved phenylalanine or tryptophan is not found at the CDR3 terminus, so this likely reflects a read error. The DNA is omitted, as the CDR3 cannot be located on it reliably, and the CDR3 follows TCRdb's listing. The V call is TRBV5-4, the J call TRBJ1-1; the listed D gene, TRBD1, was not tested against the DNA. CDR1 SGHNT and CDR2 YYREEE come from the germline V gene (reference sequence). Both ends counted, the CDR3 spans 12 residues. The CDR3 sequence is CASSLLGQRPKI.

J is TRBJ1-1 and V is TRBV7-2, with 7 bases that match TRBD1. In germline, CDR1 is SGHTA, CDR2 FQGNSA. This CDR3 is 14 amino acids long. V shed 5 bases and J 5 bases; nucleotides not matched to a gene: 8. The CDR3 sequence is CASSIITGETEAFF. DNA of the CDR3: TGTGCCAGCAGCATCATTACAGGGGAGACTGAAGCTTTCTTT.

This sequence joins TRBV10-3 and TRBJ2-7, with 7 nucleotides matching TRBD2. V dropped 4 bases and J dropped 0; count of bases not matched to a gene: 3. The CDR3 covers 14 residues. Germline CDR1 ENHRY, CDR2 SYGVKD. The CDR3 DNA follows: TGTGCCATCAGTGCAGGCGGGAGCTCCTACGAGCAGTACTTC. It specifies CAISAGGSSYEQYF.

A note on this clone: Within the sample, other DNA sequences also encode this same CDR3. The chain couples TRBV28 to TRBJ2-7; 11 bases fit TRBD1. This CDR3 is 15 amino acids long. Germline trimming cut 6 bases from V and 1 base from J; bases unmatched to any gene: 5. The V gene's germline CDR1 is MDHEN and CDR2 SYDVKM. The CDR3 loop is CASSGQGAPSYEQYF. The DNA of the CDR3 is TGTGCCAGCAGCGGACAGGGGGCCCCGTCCTACGAGCAGTACTTC.

The chain combines TRBV5-4 with TRBJ2-5; 8 bases are a match to TRBD2. J gave up 1 base and V 4 bases, and 6 bases lay outside the gene matches. This CDR3 has 15 amino acids. In germline, CDR1 is SGHNT, CDR2 YYREEE (reference sequence). The chain's CDR3 is CASSPPGGVQETQYF. DNA of the CDR3: TGTGCCAGCAGCCCCCCGGGAGGGGTCCAAGAGACCCAGTACTTC.

The chain has TRBV18 and TRBJ1-3, with D unresolved. CDR1 KGHSH and CDR2 LQKENI come from the germline V gene. With 3 bases removed from V and 2 bases from J, the gap between germline ends came to 11 bases. This CDR3 comprises 15 residues. In DNA form, the CDR3 reads TGTGCCAGCTCACCGCCAGGAAGTACTGGAAACACCATATATTTT. Amino acid sequence: CASSPPGSTGNTIYF.

This clone was seen ten or more times. This chain links TRBV5-1 with TRBJ2-2; a weak D match, TRBD2 (5 bases). V dropped 4 bases and J dropped 5 bases, with 21 bases sitting between them. CDR1 and CDR2 (germline): SGHRS, YFSETQ. The CDR3 loop spans 17 amino acids. CDR3 amino acids: CASSPGPPRPGTGELFF. CDR3 nucleotide sequence: TGCGCCAGCAGCCCCGGCCCCCCCAGGCCGGGGACCGGGGAGCTGTTTTTT. Based on the CDR3 plus reference TRBV5-1 and TRBJ2-2, the full variable domain is KAGVTQTPRYLIKTRGQQVTLSCSPISGHRSVSWYQQTPGQGLQFLFEYFSETQRNKGNFPGRFSGRQFSNSRSEMNVSTLELGDSALYLCASSPGPPRPGTGELFFGEGSRLTVL.

In its sample, this clone was seen a few times. The V gene is TRBV28, the J gene TRBJ1-5; D is perhaps TRBD1 (6 bases). CDR1 is MDHEN, CDR2 SYDVKM, per germline. V was clipped by 2 bases and J by 2 bases, with 13 bases between them. CDR3 length equals 16 residues. CDR3 residues: CASSLGGARGNQPQHF. CDR3 in DNA: TGTGCCAGCAGTTTAGGGGGGGCGCGGGGCAATCAGCCCCAGCATTTT.

This clone was seen a handful of times. The chain carries TRBV4-1 and TRBJ2-5, with D tentatively TRBD1 or TRBD2 (6 bases each). V was clipped by 4 bases and J by 2 bases, with 20 bases between them. The CDR3 has 17 residues. The V gene's germline CDR1 is MGHRA and CDR2 YSYEKL. The CDR3 loop reads CASSRSTRGATQETQYF. The CDR3 DNA follows: TGCGCCAGCAGCCGGTCCACTAGGGGGGCTACTCAAGAGACCCAGTACTTC.

The gene calls are TRBV7-2 and TRBJ2-1; no definite D call. This CDR3 is built from 14 residues. Per germline, CDR1 SGHTA and CDR2 FQGNSA. Trimming took 5 bases from V and 3 from J, leaving 11 bases between them. As DNA, the CDR3 is TGTGCCAGCAGCCCACAAGCCTTCTACAATGAGCAGTTCTTC. Translation gives CASSPQAFYNEQFF. The full variable domain, with the rest looked up from reference TRBV7-2 and TRBJ2-1, is GAGVSQSPSNKVTEKGKDVELRCDPISGHTALYWYRQSLGQGLEFLIYFQGNSAPDKSGLPSDRFSAERTGGSVSTLTIQRTQQEDSAVYLCASSPQAFYNEQFFGPGTRLTVL.

This chain links TRBV6-5 with TRBJ1-1, with TRBD1 matching 8 bases. Germline values: CDR1 MNHEY, CDR2 SVGAGI. V dropped 7 bases and J dropped 0; count of bases not matched to a gene: 7. The CDR3 is 15 amino acids. The CDR3 region is CASNMGQAMNTEAFF. Written as DNA, the CDR3 is TGTGCCAGCAATATGGGACAGGCCATGAACACTGAAGCTTTCTTT.

The sample holds many counts of this clone. The genes are TRBV5-6 and TRBJ2-5; D possibly corresponds to TRBD2 (5 bases). Germline values: CDR1 SGHDT, CDR2 YYEEEE. The V gene lost 6 bases and the J gene lost 3 bases, with 15 bases spanning the gap. CDR3 length: 14 amino acids. CDR3 amino acids: CASTRRGFEETQYF. The CDR3 coding sequence is TGTGCCAGCACTCGACGGGGATTTGAAGAGACCCAGTACTTC.

This rearrangement joins TRBV7-9 to TRBJ1-4; 10 nucleotides line up with TRBD1. Germline-derived CDR1 and CDR2 are SEHNR and FQNEAQ (reference sequence). V shed 3 bases, J shed 4 bases, and the junction held 5 bases outside the gene matches. There are 16 residues in the CDR3. The CDR3 sequence is CASSFDRGHSNEKLFF. CDR3 sequence (DNA): TGTGCCAGCAGCTTCGACAGGGGGCATAGTAATGAAAAACTGTTTTTT.

This clone has only a few counts. The germline gene is not matched at one end of the junction; a read error may be the cause. The chain has TRBV14 and TRBJ2-1; D unresolved. This CDR3 has 15 amino acids. CDR1 is SGHDN and CDR2 is FVKESK in the germline V gene. The chain's CDR3 is CASSQDWSNPLPRLF. The DNA for the CDR3 is TGTGCCAGCAGCCAAGACTGGTCAAATCCCCTCCCGAGGCTCTTC.

This clone was recorded a few times. The chain links TRBV6-1 to TRBJ1-5, with a weak D call TRBD1 (5 bases). The germline V gene has CDR1 MNHNS and CDR2 SASEGT. V lost 1 base, J lost 6 bases, and 13 bases lay in between. This CDR3 region has 15 residues. The CDR3 spells CASSEGTLSTQPQHF. CDR3 nucleotides: TGTGCCAGCAGTGAAGGGACACTATCTACTCAGCCCCAGCATTTT.

The chain employs TRBV6-5 and TRBJ1-2; D uncertain. This CDR3 is 15 amino acids long. V was pared by 4 bases and J by 8 bases, with 20 bases between. CDR1 MNHEY and CDR2 SVGAGI come from the germline V gene. The CDR3 bases are TGTGCCAGCAGTTCGCGCCCCGTAATCAGAAACGGCTACACCTTC. It codes for CASSSRPVIRNGYTF.

In its sample, this clone was seen once. The J gene is TRBJ1-2, the V gene TRBV14; D gene unclear. Trimming took off 1 base at V and 4 bases at J, with 13 bases between the two ends. Germline V CDR1 and CDR2: SGHDN, FVKESK. This CDR3 is 15 amino acids long. CDR3 sequence (DNA): TGTGCCAGCAGCCAAGGGAGACAACTGTCCTATGGCTACACCTTC. Amino acids: CASSQGRQLSYGYTF.

This clone has only a few counts. V gene TRBV6-5 combines with J gene TRBJ2-7, with D possibly TRBD1 on 6 matching bases. This CDR3 spans 13 amino acids. Per germline, CDR1 MNHEY and CDR2 SVGAGI. V was cut by 6 bases and J by 6 bases, with 15 bases left in between. CDR3 DNA sequence: TGTGCCAGCAGGACAGGAGTGGTGGCCGAGCAGTACTTC. Residues: CASRTGVVAEQYF.